This T cell receptor (beta chain) was captured in a study of cytomegalovirus exposure and HLA in healthy donors. For the study at large: In terms of ancestry, the Caucasian-associated cluster contained about 80% of the roughly 400 genotyped donors.

This CDR3 has 14 amino acids. Per germline, CDR1 SNHLY and CDR2 FYNNEI. J was trimmed by 3 bases and V by 8 bases; bases with no gene match: 7. Study-wide results and caveats: In an earlier analysis, about 87% or about 30%: the productive usage of most TCR beta V segments.

Both 60 Vbeta primers and 13 Jbeta primers went into the PCR. Sequencing was performed with immunoSEQ multiplex PCR; in TCRdb, only in-frame clones are kept and a portion is missing. The data hold some 210,000 clones, with about four fifths observed a single time. Comments on this clone: Its antigen is not identified.

This clonotype was sampled from a woman between 45 and 60 years old in good health and CMV-seropositive. V usage is TRBV2 and J usage is TRBJ2-1, with 7 bases fitting TRBD2. Sequenced input: PBMCs. The CDR3 sequence is CASSGAGVYNEQFF. The CDR3 DNA reads as TGTGCCAGCTCCGGGGCGGGGGTCTACAATGAGCAGTTCTTC. The full variable domain, its missing parts supplied by reference TRBV2 and TRBJ2-1, is EPEVTQTPSHQVTQMGQEVILRCVPISNHLYFYWYRQILGQKVEFLVSFYNNEISEKSEIFDDQFSVERPDGSNFTLKIRSTKLEDSAMYFCASSGAGVYNEQFFGPGTRLTVL.